Included here is one T cell receptor beta chain sequence, with context. The entry originates in a study of blood T cell repertoires in COVID-19. Turning to the study itself: Whether acute or convalescent, the COVID-19 samples came from the United States, Italy and Spain.

Per the study methods: Reference gene primer amplification yielded estimated nucleated cell counts. Assay: immunoSEQ multiplex PCR; the TCRdb copy retains only in-frame clones and omits some. For V, J and clone size, that table is used; D and trimming come from the DNA. The sample lists some 180,000 clones; 75% to 90% were seen once. Membership in each cohort depended on participant-reported clinical history. Two negative PCRs, clearance, or symptom resolution had been documented for recovered Cohort 3 donors. The CDR3 spans 16 residues. Per the germline V gene, CDR1 is SGDLS and CDR2 is YYNGEE. V lost 0 bases to trimming and J lost 6 bases, with 16 bases between them.

The chain employs TRBV9 and TRBJ2-1, with D perhaps TRBD1 (5 bases). The sequenced material came from PBMCs or T cells enriched from blood (not recorded which). This sequence was found in a man aged 40-49 years who had recovered from COVID-19. In nucleotides, the CDR3 is TGTGCCAGCAGCGTAGCAATGGAAGTAAGGGGCAATGAGCAGTTCTTC. It encodes CASSVAMEVRGNEQFF.